Here is one TCR beta chain with its context. As yet, its antigen is unknown. This CDR3 is also generated by other DNA sequences in the sample. These data are taken from a study of cytomegalovirus exposure and HLA in healthy donors. The PCR contained 60 Vbeta and 13 Jbeta primers. Generated by immunoSEQ multiplex PCR, the TCRdb table keeps only in-frame clones and is missing some. The sample yields about 130,000 clones, of which the top ten take up approximately 1.6%. Trimming shortened V by 3 bases and J by 1 base, and 6 bases separated the two germline ends. Germline loops: CDR1 KGHSH, CDR2 LQKENI. This CDR3 spans 13 amino acids. Overall study results and limits: Cytomegalovirus status was reportedly diagnosed by the classifier with high specificity and sensitivity. HLA alleles were associated with 15,000 to 20,000 TCR beta sequences in a later analysis at 0.05 false discovery rate.

Sequencing was done on a sample of PBMCs. The TCR sequence derives from a woman aged 35 to 49 in good health and CMV-seropositive. The chain joins TRBV18 to TRBJ1-1, with TRBD1 as a possible D gene (5 bases). CDR3 in amino acids: CASSPRENTEAFF. The CDR3 region has the DNA TGTGCCAGCTCACCCAGGGAGAACACTGAAGCTTTCTTT. The whole variable domain, filled in from reference TRBV18 and TRBJ1-1, reads NAGVMQNPRHLVRRRGQEARLRCSPMKGHSHVYWYRQLPEEGLKFMVYLQKENIIDESGMPKERFSAEFPKEGPSILRIQQVVRGDSAAYFCASSPRENTEAFFGQGTRLTVV.